This T cell receptor (beta chain) was sequenced in a study of cytomegalovirus exposure and HLA in healthy donors. Broader study findings: It has been reported that TCR beta sequences accurately predicted the HLA-A and HLA-B alleles of most subjects.

Remarks on this clone: Its specificity is unknown.

PCR used 60 Vbeta primers and 13 Jbeta primers. The data were produced by immunoSEQ multiplex PCR, yet TCRdb's version contains in-frame clones alone and is incomplete. The repertoire consists of roughly 230,000 clones, with 78% occurring once and the leading ten covering around 0.44%. Trimming at V came to 2 bases and at J to 4 bases, leaving 1 base not matched to a gene. The CDR3 is 13 residues long. Germline V gene data show CDR1 as MRHNA and CDR2 as SNTAGT. The source is a boy aged 10-17 years in good health and CMV-seronegative. V is TRBV6-4 and J is TRBJ1-2, with TRBD1 matching over 7 bases. Sequences were obtained from PBMCs. CDR3 protein: CASSDAGGYGYTF. The CDR3 DNA sequence: TGTGCCAGCAGTGACGCAGGGGGCTATGGCTACACCTTC.